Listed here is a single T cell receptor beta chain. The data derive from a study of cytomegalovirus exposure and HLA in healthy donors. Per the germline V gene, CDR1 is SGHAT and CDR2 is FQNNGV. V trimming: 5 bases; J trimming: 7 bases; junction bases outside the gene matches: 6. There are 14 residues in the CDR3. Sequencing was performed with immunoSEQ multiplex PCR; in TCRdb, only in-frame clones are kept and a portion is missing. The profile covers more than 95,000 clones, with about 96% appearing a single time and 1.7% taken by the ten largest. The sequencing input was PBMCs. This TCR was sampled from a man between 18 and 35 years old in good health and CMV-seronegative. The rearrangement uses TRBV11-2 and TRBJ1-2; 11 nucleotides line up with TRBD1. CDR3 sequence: CASSGQGAYSGYTF. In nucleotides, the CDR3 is TGTGCCAGCAGCGGACAGGGGGCGTATAGTGGCTACACCTTC.